Sequencing of this T cell receptor (beta chain) was carried out in a study of OX40 agonist ivuxolimab in advanced cancers. Turning to the overall study: Ivuxolimab was an agonistic, fully human IgG2 monoclonal antibody directed against OX40 (CD134), a costimulatory receptor. Patients were allowed to have had prior anti-PD-1, anti-PD-L1 or anti-CTLA-4 therapy, and roughly 40% of the dose-escalation patients had been treated with checkpoint inhibitors. In the dose-escalation cohort, 82.7% of patients were male, and the mean age was about 55 years, with a range of roughly 20 to 79. Peripheral TCRbeta sequencing was intended to test whether TCR sequence diversity was altered and clonal T-cell expansion was caused by ivuxolimab. Of the approximately 50 dose-escalation patients, hepatocellular carcinoma was present in around 19, melanoma in around 15, renal cell carcinoma in 9 and head and neck cancer in 9. Partial responses occurred in three dose-escalation patients: two with cutaneous melanoma and one with hepatocellular carcinoma. The paper reports the monotherapy dose-escalation portion (N of about 47 patients) of the phase I ivuxolimab trial. Intravenous ivuxolimab was administered to patients every 2 weeks at six dose levels: 0.01, 0.1, 0.3, 1.5, 3 and 10 mg/kg. Points the paper makes about the study in general: After ivuxolimab, expanded clones were on average more numerous among CD8+ T cells than among CD4+ T cells. Low levels of normalized T-cell clonal expansion were also shown by some nonresponding patients. At doses of 0.1 to 3.0 mg/kg, clonal expansion of both CD4+ and CD8+ blood T cells was observed from baseline to week 6. Antigen specificity was not determined for the clonally expanded peripheral T cells. In the 0.1-3.0 mg/kg groups, partial responders had among the lowest normalized peripheral clonal expansion, particularly in CD8+ T cells.

To sequence the TCRbeta CDR3 region, genomic DNA was isolated from the sorted cells. The immunoSEQ Assay was used to sequence the TCRbeta CDR3 regions. The table comes from immuneACCESS by way of TCRdb, which keeps in-frame sequences with V and J called. Part of the clones is missing from these tables; in studies checked, under half for an unresolved V gene and the rest for unknown reasons. Across this sample there are some 75,000 clones, with more than 70% seen only once. The ten biggest clones cover around 2.1% of the sample. CDR1 is given as MDHEN and CDR2 as SYDVKM, both from the germline V gene. The CDR3 holds 15 amino acids from the cysteine to the phenylalanine. Only the CDR3 DNA is retained, 45 bases long and in frame from the first base. The germline V and J ends show losses of 4 bases and 5 bases respectively, and no gene match explains 6 bases of the junction. Patients with a history of autoimmune disease or receiving systemic immunosuppression were excluded from the trial. In every dose cohort, peripheral blood was drawn for TCR sequencing at baseline, cycle 4 day 1, and cycle 7 day 1. Samples came from an open-label, multicenter, first-in-human phase I dose-escalation trial of ivuxolimab. Adults with locally advanced or metastatic melanoma, renal cell, hepatocellular, or head and neck squamous cell carcinoma were enrolled in the trial. Before TCR sequencing, CD4+ T cells and CD8+ T cells were sorted from peripheral blood as separate populations.

On this clone: Its specific antigen is unknown. Within one base of it there is no much larger clone, and no base qualities were kept.

The origin of this receptor is an adult with an advanced solid tumor such as melanoma, head and neck, liver or kidney cancer. The chain couples TRBV28 to TRBJ1-5, with 9 bases in between that match TRBD1. The sample here was CD4+ or CD8+ T cells sorted from blood, taken in a trial of the OX40 agonist ivuxolimab. The CDR3 sequence is CASSSPGQGYQPQHF. The DNA reads TGTGCCAGCAGTTCGCCGGGACAGGGATATCAGCCCCAGCATTTT. The full variable domain, with segments outside the CDR3 supplied by the reference TRBV28 and TRBJ1-5 proteins, appears as DVKVTQSSRYLVKRTGEKVFLECVQDMDHENMFWYRQDPGLGLRLIYFSYDVKMKEKGDIPEGYSVSREKKERFSLILESASTNQTSMYLCASSSPGQGYQPQHFGDGTRLSIL.